The 15 T cell receptor beta chains below were found in one sample sequenced in a study of Ad26.COV2.S vaccination and SARS-CoV-2 variants. Generated by immunoSEQ multiplex PCR, the TCRdb table keeps only in-frame clones and is missing some. The profile shows more than 300,000 clones, 70% to 90% of them singletons. Treatment described: some 20 received Ad26.COV2.S at low or high dose, single or two shots; about 5 received placebo; per-sample allocation not given. On day 63 after the first injection, vaccine and placebo recipients gave samples. This sample comprised peripheral blood, obtained in a trial of Ad26.COV2.S vaccine versus placebo. Receptors originate from a person aged 18-65 years who received the Ad26.COV2.S COVID-19 vaccine or a placebo.

V is TRBV19 and J is TRBJ1-1; TRBD1 agrees at 9 bases. The CDR3 sequence is 20 residues long. Germline CDR1 and CDR2: LNHDA and SQIVND (reference sequence). With 2 bases clipped from V and 0 bases from J, the junction kept 16 bases outside the gene matches. The chain's CDR3 is CASSIRGPGQGTFLNTEAFF. The CDR3 nucleotides are TGTGCCAGTAGTATAAGGGGACCAGGACAGGGGACGTTTTTGAACACTGAAGCTTTCTTT.

The chain has TRBV3-1 (or the pseudogene TRBV3-2) and TRBJ1-1; D gene unclear. V gave up 1 base and J gave up 0 bases, with 9 bases separating them. CDR1 is LGHDT, CDR2 YNNKEL, per germline (reference sequence). The CDR3 extends over 15 amino acids. This CDR3 is CASSQAKVMNTEAFF. In DNA, the CDR3 is TGTGCCAGCAGCCAAGCGAAAGTTATGAACACTGAAGCTTTCTTT.

This chain connects TRBV7-2 to TRBJ2-1; D may be TRBD1 (6 bases). This CDR3 contains 15 residues. CDR1 SGHTA and CDR2 FQGNSA come from the germline V gene. V was cut by 5 bases and J by 5 bases, with 16 bases left in between. The CDR3 DNA follows: TGTGCCAGCAGCCCAGGAACAGGGACGAACAATGAGCAGTTCTTC. This translates into CASSPGTGTNNEQFF.

The V gene is TRBV2, the J gene TRBJ2-3, with D possibly TRBD2 on 5 matching bases. This CDR3 has 13 residues. Trimming took 2 bases from V and 8 from J, leaving 11 bases between them. CDR1 is SNHLY and CDR2 is FYNNEI in the germline V gene. CDR3 coding DNA: TGTGCCAGCAGTGAAACGGTTCGGGGTACGCAGTATTTT. It specifies CASSETVRGTQYF.

V and J are TRBV11-3 and TRBJ2-3; D may match TRBD1 or TRBD2 (5 bases each). Trimming cost V 6 bases and J 5 bases, with 12 bases left between them. Germline CDR1 is SGHNT and CDR2 is YENEEA. The CDR3 is 13 residues long. The CDR3 region has the DNA TGTGCCAGCAGTCGGGACCAGGGAGATACGCAGTATTTT. Its protein product is CASSRDQGDTQYF. The variable domain in full, completed from reference TRBV11-3 and TRBJ2-3, reads EAGVVQSPRYKIIEKKQPVAFWCNPISGHNTLYWYLQNLGQGPELLIRYENEEAVDDSQLPKDRFSAERLKGVDSTLKIQPAELGDSAVYLCASSRDQGDTQYFGPGTRLTVL.

The V call is TRBV11-2, the J call TRBJ1-6, with 8 nucleotides matching TRBD1. V gave up 2 bases and J gave up 10 bases; unmatched junction bases: 10. The CDR3 loop spans 16 amino acids. Germline loops: CDR1 SGHAT, CDR2 FQNNGV. CDR3 protein: CASSLPRDRFLSPLHF. The CDR3 DNA reads as TGTGCCAGCAGCTTACCCCGGGACAGGTTCCTATCACCCCTCCACTTT.

This clone has just one count. This chain uses TRBV28 with TRBJ2-3, with 10 positions matching TRBD1. V trimming: 6 bases; J trimming: 3 bases; junction bases outside the gene matches: 6. This CDR3 spans 15 amino acids. Per the germline V gene, CDR1 is MDHEN and CDR2 is SYDVKM. DNA for the CDR3: TGTGCCAGCAGCCTAACGGGACAGGGGACAGATACGCAGTATTTT. Protein sequence: CASSLTGQGTDTQYF.

The V and J genes are TRBV5-4 and TRBJ1-2; TRBD1 is a possible D gene (5 bases). Germline V CDR1 and CDR2: SGHNT, YYREEE (reference sequence). Trimming took 4 bases from V and 2 from J, leaving 15 bases between them. This CDR3 contains 15 residues. CDR3 nucleotide sequence: TGTGCCAGCAGCCCCCGGGGGACGCAGAACTATGGCTACACCTTC. Translating it yields CASSPRGTQNYGYTF. The full variable domain, in which reference TRBV5-4 and TRBJ1-2 provide the parts outside the CDR3, is ETGVTQSPTHLIKTRGQQVTLRCSSQSGHNTVSWYQQALGQGPQFIFQYYREEENGRGNFPPRFSGLQFPNYSSELNVNALELDDSALYLCASSPRGTQNYGYTFGSGTRLTVV.

Turning to this clone: Other DNA sequences in this specimen translate into the identical CDR3. V usage is TRBV5-1 and J usage is TRBJ1-6; D ambiguous. Trimming removed 3 bases from V and 5 bases from J, with 9 bases in between. The CDR3 is 14 amino acids. CDR1 and CDR2 (germline): SGHRS, YFSETQ. The CDR3 here is CASSSRADNSPLHF. The CDR3 DNA is TGCGCCAGCAGCTCCCGGGCGGATAATTCACCCCTCCACTTT. Using reference TRBV5-1 and TRBJ1-6 for the parts outside the CDR3, the full variable domain is KAGVTQTPRYLIKTRGQQVTLSCSPISGHRSVSWYQQTPGQGLQFLFEYFSETQRNKGNFPGRFSGRQFSNSRSEMNVSTLELGDSALYLCASSSRADNSPLHFGNGTRLTVT.

This chain joins TRBV6-2 or TRBV6-3 and TRBJ2-3; no definite D call. V lost 6 bases to trimming and J lost 0 bases, with 16 bases between them. CDR3 size: 16 residues. Germline loops: CDR1 MNHEY, CDR2 SVGEGT. In nucleotides, the CDR3 is TGTGCCAGCAGCCGCAGACTGTTAACTAGCACAGATACGCAGTATTTT. Amino acids: CASSRRLLTSTDTQYF.

The gene calls are TRBV6-2 or TRBV6-3 and TRBJ1-6; no clear D. V dropped 2 bases and J dropped 6 bases, with 11 bases sitting between them. Germline CDR1 and CDR2: MNHEY and SVGEGT. The CDR3 loop spans 15 amino acids. In DNA, the CDR3 is TGTGCCAGCAGTTACATGGGAGGCCCTAATTCACCCCTCCACTTT. Translating gives CASSYMGGPNSPLHF.

The chain combines TRBV7-3 with TRBJ1-1; D not resolved. Germline-derived CDR1 and CDR2 are SGHTA and FQGTGA. The length of the CDR3 is 14 residues. V lost 1 base, J lost 1 base, and 7 bases lay in between. The DNA of the CDR3 is TGTGCCAGCAGCTTAAGAGGGAAGAACACTGAAGCTTTCTTT. It translates to CASSLRGKNTEAFF.

This clone showed up just once. The CDR3 DNA follows: TGTGCCAGCAGTTTAATGGGGGCTGGTACTGAAGCTTTCTTT. Its translation is CASSLMGAGTEAFF. The J gene is TRBJ1-1, the V gene TRBV27; TRBD1 might be the D (6 bases). The germline CDR1 and CDR2 sequences are MNHEY and SMNVEV (reference sequence). With 2 bases removed from V and 5 bases from J, the gap between germline ends came to 12 bases. The CDR3 runs to 14 residues.

The rearrangement uses TRBV3-1 (or the pseudogene TRBV3-2) and TRBJ1-1; no definite D call. V was pared by 1 base and J by 4 bases, with 10 bases between. This CDR3 spans 14 amino acids. Germline lookup yields CDR1 LGHDT and CDR2 YNNKEL (reference sequence). This CDR3 reads CASSQGSRGTEAFF. The CDR3 DNA is TGTGCCAGCAGCCAAGGCAGCCGAGGCACTGAAGCTTTCTTT.

This chain uses TRBV15 with TRBJ2-5; D perhaps matches TRBD1 (5 bases). Trimming pared 11 bases from V and 3 bases from J, leaving 13 bases between. The CDR3 spans 12 residues. Germline V gives CDR1 LNHNV, CDR2 YYDKDF (reference sequence). This CDR3 reads CAVRTTEETQYF. The CDR3 nucleotides read TGTGCCGTAAGGACAACCGAAGAGACCCAGTACTTC.